This entry features one TCR beta chain sequence. Its target is not known. Additional DNA sequences in this sample encode the identical CDR3. The donors gave bone marrow, and they were healthy. Amplification used 60 Vbeta primers and 13 Jbeta primers. TCRdb's copy holds only in-frame clones and misses some; the assay was immunoSEQ multiplex PCR. Of 120,000 or so clones listed, around 83% are singletons. The V segment lost 6 bases and the J segment 5 bases; nucleotides outside the gene matches: 9. The CDR3 contains 14 residues. Germline CDR1 SNHLY, CDR2 FYNNEI. The data are from a study of cytomegalovirus exposure and HLA in healthy donors. About the study: A preliminary data release comprised tens of millions of unique TCRs obtained from HLA-typed donors. Findings and limits, study-wide: A later analysis showed that HLA-associated TCR beta chains had undergone more clonal expansion than equally common others. Analysis was carried out at a later point, and it linked a missense DCLRE1C variant to TCR beta V- and J-gene trimming.

The chain links TRBV2 to TRBJ1-2; 7 bases match TRBD1. The receptor was isolated from a woman between 55 and 75 years old in good health and CMV-seropositive. Material: PBMCs. CDR3: CASRVTGENYGYTF. CDR3 coding DNA: TGTGCCAGCAGAGTCACAGGGGAGAATTATGGCTACACCTTC.